Presented here are 26 T cell receptor beta chains from one specimen sequenced in a study of T cell repertoires in cytomegalovirus infection. TCRdb called the reads again in MiXCR, with one record for every CDR3 protein. The sample carries hundreds of thousands of distinct CDR3 sequences, under 40% recorded once. The specimen was PBMCs. The receptors were sampled from a human donor in good health (CMV status not recorded). Some clones in this sample may be carry-over from other donors' samples.

The chain has TRBV7-2 and TRBJ2-3; 7 bases are shared with TRBD2. The germline V gene has CDR1 SGHTA and CDR2 FQGNSA. V trimming: 4 bases; J trimming: 15 bases; junction bases outside the gene matches: 13. This CDR3 has 13 amino acids. This chain's CDR3 is CASSSSGTDTDYF. CDR3 in DNA: TGTGCCAGCAGCTCTAGCGGCACAGATACGGATTATTTT. The whole variable domain, filled in from reference TRBV7-2 and TRBJ2-3, reads GAGVSQSPSNKVTEKGKDVELRCDPISGHTALYWYRQSLGQGLEFLIYFQGNSAPDKSGLPSDRFSAERTGGSVSTLTIQRTQQEDSAVYLCASSSSGTDTDYFGPGTRLTVL.

This clonotype was picked up a small number of times. The CDR3 loop reads CASTLLPRSTEAFF. The CDR3 nucleotides read TGTGCCAGCACACTCCTCCCCAGAAGCACTGAAGCTTTCTTT. The chain is built from TRBV6-2 or TRBV6-3 and TRBJ1-1; D not certain. Germline CDR1 is MNHEY and CDR2 is SVGEGT. Trimming cost V 7 bases and J 4 bases, with 16 bases left between them. This CDR3 has 14 residues.

This chain connects TRBV20-1 to TRBJ2-3; the match to TRBD2 covers 12 bases. Germline assignment: CDR1 DFQATT and CDR2 SNEGSKA (reference sequence). This CDR3 contains 17 residues. J lost 3 bases, V lost 3 bases, and 10 bases had no gene match. As DNA, the CDR3 is TGCAGTGCTAGGAGGCTAGCGGGGGGGCCAAGAACAGATACGCAGTATTTT. This encodes CSARRLAGGPRTDTQYF.

This clonotype appeared many times. The V call is TRBV12-3 or TRBV12-4, the J call TRBJ1-1; maybe TRBD1 (5 bases). The CDR3 consists of 12 residues. Trimming pared 6 bases from V and 2 bases from J, leaving 7 bases between. DNA for the CDR3: TGTGCCAGCAGGGGGCGAAACACTGAAGCTTTCTTT. Amino acids: CASRGRNTEAFF.

In this sample, this clonotype turned up many times. This chain links TRBV7-6 with TRBJ1-3; D gene unclear. Trimming left V 1 base short and J 0 bases short, with 10 bases between. Germline loops: CDR1 SGHVS, CDR2 FNYEAQ. This CDR3 spans 16 amino acids. CDR3 DNA sequence: TGTGCCAGCAGCTTAGGCCCAGCCAGCTCTGGAAACACCATATATTTT. Its protein is CASSLGPASSGNTIYF.

A few counts support this clonotype. The gene calls are TRBV4-1 and TRBJ2-7; D uncertain. The germline V gene has CDR1 MGHRA and CDR2 YSYEKL. V dropped 1 base and J dropped 7 bases, with 11 bases sitting between them. This CDR3 has 13 amino acids. The CDR3 is CASSQARVGEQYF. The CDR3 DNA sequence: TGCGCCAGCAGCCAAGCCCGAGTAGGGGAGCAGTACTTC.

The chain couples TRBV19 to TRBJ1-3; D gene ambiguous. The V end was cut by 2 bases, the J end by 0 bases, with 5 bases between. Per the germline V gene, CDR1 is LNHDA and CDR2 is SQIVND (reference sequence). This CDR3 has 14 residues. Written as DNA, the CDR3 is TGTGCCAGTAGTATAACAATCTCTGGAAACACCATATATTTT. It translates to CASSITISGNTIYF.

This chain connects TRBV6-1 to TRBJ1-5; maybe TRBD1 (5 bases). Trimming shortened V by 5 bases and J by 0 bases, and 11 bases separated the two germline ends. CDR3 length equals 15 residues. Germline V gene lookup returns CDR1 MNHNS and CDR2 SASEGT. The CDR3 region has the DNA TGTGCCAGCAGTCCCAGGGAGTTTAGCAATCAGCCCCAGCATTTT. It encodes CASSPREFSNQPQHF.

This rearrangement joins TRBV12-3 or TRBV12-4 to TRBJ2-7; 11 bases fit TRBD1. The CDR3 consists of 14 residues. J gave up 7 bases and V 4 bases, and 6 bases lay outside the gene matches. The CDR3 bases are TGTGCCAGCAGTTCGAGGACAGGGGGCGTGGAGCAGTACTTC. Its translation: CASSSRTGGVEQYF.

There are a few counts of this clonotype. CDR3: CASSKGSGNSPLHF. As DNA, the CDR3 is TGTGCCAGCAGCAAGGGTTCGGGAAATTCACCCCTCCACTTT. The V gene is TRBV2, the J gene TRBJ1-6, with D hard to call. CDR1 SNHLY and CDR2 FYNNEI come from the germline V gene. V was clipped by 6 bases and J by 7 bases, with 13 bases between them. CDR3 length: 14 amino acids.

V usage is TRBV28 and J usage is TRBJ2-5; 9 bases map to TRBD1. Germline V gene lookup returns CDR1 MDHEN and CDR2 SYDVKM. Germline trimming cut 6 bases from V and 0 bases from J; bases unmatched to any gene: 17. The CDR3 is 19 residues long. The CDR3 protein is CASSRTGDPDRMDQETQYF. The CDR3 DNA follows: TGTGCCAGCAGCCGGACAGGGGATCCGGACCGTATGGACCAAGAGACCCAGTACTTC.

This clonotype was seen only once. V is TRBV6-5 and J is TRBJ2-4; no clear D gene. This CDR3 comprises 16 residues. In germline, CDR1 is MNHEY, CDR2 SVGAGI. V lost 2 bases and J lost 0, with 11 bases in between. CDR3 region: CASSYPRPLAKNIQYF. The CDR3 DNA sequence: TGTGCCAGCAGTTACCCGAGGCCCCTAGCCAAAAACATTCAGTACTTC.

This clonotype was observed a few times. J is TRBJ1-6 and V is TRBV6-1, with 9 bases fitting TRBD1. This CDR3 comprises 15 residues. Germline V gives CDR1 MNHNS, CDR2 SASEGT. V shed 6 bases, J shed 7 bases, and the junction held 7 bases outside the gene matches. CDR3 sequence (DNA): TGTGCCAGCAGCCCGGAGACAGGGGGAAATTCACCCCTCCACTTT. It is translated as CASSPETGGNSPLHF.

In its sample, this clonotype was seen a few times. The chain has TRBV7-7 and TRBJ2-5, with 13 bases lining up with TRBD2. This CDR3 is 16 amino acids long. The germline gives CDR1 SSHAT, CDR2 FNYEAQ (reference sequence). V was pared by 5 bases and J by 4 bases, with 7 bases of the junction left unmatched. The CDR3, as DNA: TGTGCCAGCAGCCCCTCGGGACTAGCGGGGTTAGAGACCCAGTACTTC. Residues: CASSPSGLAGLETQYF.

Concerning this clonotype: Germline is not matched at one junction end, which may reflect a read error. The chain recombines TRBV6-2 or TRBV6-3 with TRBJ1-1; maybe TRBD1 (6 bases). This CDR3 comprises 14 residues. Looked up from germline, CDR1 is MNHEY and CDR2 is SVGEGT. The CDR3 coding sequence is TGTGCCAGCAGGGGGTTCAGCCGGGACATAGAGGTTGTCTTT. Protein sequence: CASRGFSRDIEVVF.

On this clonotype: This likely comes from a read error, as the CDR3 has no conserved phenylalanine or tryptophan at its end. The chain couples TRBV10-2 to TRBJ2-1, with 10 positions matching TRBD1. Per germline, CDR1 WSHSY and CDR2 SAAADI. The CDR3 spans 15 residues. The CDR3 DNA follows: TGTGCCAGCAGGGACCGGGACAGGGGTAGCGATGAGCAGTTCTTA. It yields the protein CASRDRDRGSDEQFL.

The V gene is TRBV19, the J gene TRBJ2-2, with D perhaps matching TRBD1 (5 bases). The germline gives CDR1 LNHDA, CDR2 SQIVND (reference sequence). V lost 7 bases to trimming and J lost 4 bases, with 16 bases between them. CDR3 length: 15 residues. CDR3 DNA sequence: TGTGCCAGTACGATGGGGCAGGGTGGCACCGGGGAGCTGTTTTTT. Protein sequence: CASTMGQGGTGELFF.

The genes are TRBV29-1 and TRBJ1-2; TRBD1 is a possible D gene (6 bases). The V and J ends lost 3 bases and 4 bases respectively, with 15 bases between them. Germline values: CDR1 SQVTM, CDR2 ANQGSEA. This CDR3 has 14 residues. In nucleotides, the CDR3 is TGCAGCGTTGAGTGGGCAGGGGCTCTCTATGGCTACACCTTC. Translation: CSVEWAGALYGYTF.

The chain recombines TRBV5-4 with TRBJ1-1, with D uncertain. The V and J ends lost 4 bases and 4 bases respectively, with 11 bases between them. Germline-derived CDR1 and CDR2 are SGHNT and YYREEE (reference sequence). This CDR3 has 13 residues. The CDR3 region is CASSPDIVTEAFF. The CDR3 nucleotides are TGTGCCAGCAGCCCTGATATTGTCACTGAAGCTTTCTTT.

This clonotype showed up just a few times. The chain carries TRBV7-9 and TRBJ2-7; TRBD2 aligns across 11 bases. Germline values: CDR1 SEHNR, CDR2 FQNEAQ (reference sequence). This CDR3 region has 15 residues. With V trimmed by 4 bases and J by 1 base, 3 bases remained unmatched. The CDR3 DNA reads as TGTGCCAGCAGCTGGACTAGCGGGCCTTCCTACGAGCAGTACTTC. It encodes CASSWTSGPSYEQYF.

This clonotype was counted a few times. The genes are TRBV15 and TRBJ1-2, with D perhaps matching TRBD1 (5 bases). With 0 bases removed from V and 4 bases from J, the gap between germline ends came to 9 bases. The germline V gene encodes CDR1 LNHNV and CDR2 YYDKDF (reference sequence). The CDR3 consists of 14 residues. CDR3 in DNA: TGTGCCACCAGCAGAGATCGGGACGGCTATGGCTACACCTTC. Its protein product is CATSRDRDGYGYTF.

The chain recombines TRBV10-3 with TRBJ2-1; D not certain. Per germline, CDR1 ENHRY and CDR2 SYGVKD. The CDR3 extends over 14 amino acids. V lost 6 bases to trimming and J lost 5 bases, with 14 bases between them. The CDR3 loop is CAISPRDEDNEQFF. The CDR3 DNA reads TGTGCCATCAGCCCCCGTGACGAGGACAATGAGCAGTTCTTC.

This clonotype has just a few counts. The chain joins TRBV12-3 or TRBV12-4 to TRBJ2-7; perhaps TRBD2 as D (6 bases). Trimming cost V 2 bases and J 6 bases, with 17 bases left between them. This CDR3 has 15 amino acids. The CDR3 DNA is TGTGCCAGCAGTTTATTAGGTGCTAGCGAAGGCGAGCAGTACTTC. Its translation is CASSLLGASEGEQYF.

This clonotype has just a few counts. The J gene is TRBJ1-3, the V gene TRBV4-1, with D tentatively TRBD1 (5 bases). The germline V gene has CDR1 MGHRA and CDR2 YSYEKL. Trimming pared 1 base from V and 0 bases from J, leaving 7 bases between. This CDR3 region has 15 residues. The CDR3 reads CASSQGGSSGNTIYF. The CDR3 DNA is TGCGCCAGCAGCCAAGGGGGGAGCTCTGGAAACACCATATATTTT.

This clonotype came up once. The chain couples TRBV14 to TRBJ2-7, with a possible D match to TRBD1 (6 bases). CDR3 length: 17 amino acids. V shed 4 bases and J shed 4 bases, with 23 bases lying between them. The germline CDR1 and CDR2 sequences are SGHDN and FVKESK. The CDR3 reads CASSRLGDNRGGYEQYF. In DNA, the CDR3 is TGTGCCAGCAGCCGACTTGGGGACAACCGAGGGGGTTACGAGCAGTACTTC. Filled out from reference TRBV14 and TRBJ2-7, the complete variable domain reads EAGVTQFPSHSVIEKGQTVTLRCDPISGHDNLYWYRRVMGKEIKFLLHFVKESKQDESGMPNNRFLAERTGGTYSTLKVQPAELEDSGVYFCASSRLGDNRGGYEQYFGPGTRLTVT.

V gene TRBV19 combines with J gene TRBJ1-1, with TRBD1 matching 9 bases. V was pared by 6 bases and J by 1 base, with 9 bases of the junction left unmatched. The germline CDR1 and CDR2 sequences are LNHDA and SQIVND (reference sequence). This CDR3 contains 16 residues. This CDR3 reads CASRGYEQGANTEAFF. The CDR3 DNA reads as TGTGCCAGTAGGGGATATGAACAGGGGGCGAACACTGAAGCTTTCTTT.